These T cell receptor beta chains were read from a single sample in a study of cytomegalovirus exposure and HLA in healthy donors. Method: immunoSEQ multiplex PCR; TCRdb's copy keeps in-frame clones and lacks some. The table has approximately 130,000 clones, around 78% seen once. The source material was PBMCs. The source is a man aged 40-49 years in good health and CMV-seronegative. CDR3s include the opening cysteine and the closing phenylalanine or tryptophan. The order of the fields is clone size, J gene, D gene, V gene, CDR3 DNA, CDR3 protein. The D gene is left open where the match is weak. Expanded clones are given a class, and other clones once, few, many or no size at all.

>NA|TRBJ1-5|NA|TRBV2
TGTGCCAGCAGTGAAGTACCCTACGGAGGTCAGCCCCAGCATTTT
CASSEVPYGGQPQHF
>NA|TRBJ1-1|NA|TRBV7-3
TGTGCCAGCAGCCCAAGGGCTTACGGGAGCCCTGAAGCTTTCTTT
CASSPRAYGSPEAFF
>few|TRBJ1-5|NA|TRBV18
TGTGCCAGCTCAGGTCAGGGTCCTCAGCCCCAGCATTTT
CASSGQGPQPQHF
>NA|TRBJ2-1|TRBD2|TRBV10-3
TGTGCCATCAGTGATAGCGGGAGGTCCTACAATGAGCAGTTCTTC
CAISDSGRSYNEQFF
>few|TRBJ2-7|NA|TRBV30
TGTGCCTGGAGGGGCGATTCCTACGAGCAGTACTTC
CAWRGDSYEQYF
>NA|TRBJ2-1|TRBD2|TRBV4-2
TGTGCCAGCAGTACTAGCGACGGAAACAATGAGCAGTTCTTC
CASSTSDGNNEQFF
>NA|TRBJ2-2|NA|TRBV7-8
TGTGCCAGCAGCGGGCGACTAGTTATGAACACCGGGGAGCTGTTTTTT
CASSGRLVMNTGELFF
>NA|TRBJ2-3|NA|TRBV2
TGTGCCAGCGGGGGGGATACGCAGTATTTT
CASGGDTQYF
>NA|TRBJ2-7|NA|TRBV5-5
TGTGCCAGCAGCCCGAATGAGCTAGCCTACGAGCAGTACTTC
CASSPNELAYEQYF
>NA|TRBJ1-2|NA|TRBV9
TGTGCCAGCAGCCCCTCTACGTGGGCATATGGCTACACCTTC
CASSPSTWAYGYTF
>NA|TRBJ2-4|NA|TRBV5-1
TGCGCCAGCAGCGGCCTCGGGGACATTCAGTACTTC
CASSGLGDIQYF
>few|TRBJ1-6|NA|TRBV6-1
TGTGCCAGCAGTGGCGGTGTTACCTACCATAATTCACCCCTCCACTTT
CASSGGVTYHNSPLHF
>NA|TRBJ1-1|NA|TRBV28
TGTGCCAGCAGTTTTCGTCAGACTGAAGCTTTCTTT
CASSFRQTEAFF
>few|TRBJ2-1|NA|TRBV28
TGTGCCAGCAGTTTTCCCACTAGACGCTCCTACAATGAGCAGTTCTTC
CASSFPTRRSYNEQFF
>few|TRBJ2-7|TRBD2|TRBV28
TGTGCCAGCAGCCGACTAGCGGTCGCCTACGAGCAGTACTTC
CASSRLAVAYEQYF
>NA|TRBJ2-5|TRBD1|TRBV5-1
TGCGCCAGCACCCACGGGACAGGGCAGGAGGAGACCCAGTACTTC
CASTHGTGQEETQYF
>NA|TRBJ2-2|TRBD2|TRBV4-1
TGCGCCAGCAGCCAAGCCGGACTAGCGGGGGGGCCAGGGACCGGGGAGCTGTTTTTT
CASSQAGLAGGPGTGELFF
>NA|TRBJ2-1|TRBD2|TRBV14
TGTGCCAGCAGCCGAATGGGGGGAGGGGTGGATGAGCAGTTCTTC
CASSRMGGGVDEQFF
>NA|TRBJ2-1|NA|TRBV27
TGTGCCAGCAGTTTATTCGACAGGACGCCCTACAATGAGCAGTTCTTC
CASSLFDRTPYNEQFF
>NA|TRBJ1-5|NA|TRBV27
TGTGCCAGCAGTTTGGCAGGGTTCGGCAATCAGCCCCAGCATTTT
CASSLAGFGNQPQHF
>NA|TRBJ2-7|TRBD1|TRBV27
TGTGCCAGCAGTTTAGGGACAGACGGCTACGAGCAGTACTTC
CASSLGTDGYEQYF
>NA|TRBJ2-1|NA|TRBV6-1
TGTGCCAGCATCAAAGAGACTCCTTACAATGAGCAGTTCTTC
CASIKETPYNEQFF
>NA|TRBJ1-2|NA|TRBV5-6
TGTGCCAGCAGCTTGGGCGGATCTATTGGCTACACCTTC
CASSLGGSIGYTF
>NA|TRBJ2-7|TRBD1|TRBV7-9
TGTGCCAGCAGCCTCCGGGACAGTCCCTACGAGCAGTACTTC
CASSLRDSPYEQYF
>NA|TRBJ1-1|NA|TRBV7-9
TGTGCCACCCTATGGGGGGGAGGAGGATTGCTACCGAACACTGAAGCTTTCTTT
CATLWGGGGLLPNTEAFF
>NA|TRBJ2-1|NA|TRBV30
TGTGCCTGGAGTAGGGACAACCTTTACAATGAGCAGTTCTTC
CAWSRDNLYNEQFF
>NA|TRBJ2-1|NA|TRBV29-1
TGCAGCGTTGAATCAAGCGGGACAATATTTATTTACAATGAGCAGTTCTTC
CSVESSGTIFIYNEQFF
>NA|TRBJ1-3|TRBD1|TRBV4-1
TGCGCCAGCAGCCAAGACCCCGGGACAGGGGGCCGAGTTGGAAACACCATATATTTT
CASSQDPGTGGRVGNTIYF
>NA|TRBJ2-7|TRBD2|TRBV5-1
TGCGCCAGCAGCTTGGCGACTAGCGGGATCTCCTACGAGCAGTACTTC
CASSLATSGISYEQYF
>NA|TRBJ1-1|NA|TRBV29-1
TGCAGCGTTTATGGACAGTCCCACACTGAAGCTTTCTTT
CSVYGQSHTEAFF
>NA|TRBJ1-6|NA|TRBV27
TGTGCCACCAGGACAAGCTATAATTCACCCCTCCACTTT
CATRTSYNSPLHF
>NA|TRBJ2-7|NA|TRBV30
TGTGCCTGGAGTTCAACAGGGACCCTAGGGGACGAGCAGTACTTC
CAWSSTGTLGDEQYF
>NA|TRBJ2-3|NA|TRBV27
TGTGCCAGCAGTTTCGGAGCGGCCCCCCCCACAGATACGCAGTATTTT
CASSFGAAPPTDTQYF
>NA|TRBJ1-1|TRBD1|TRBV4-1
TGCGCCAGCAGCCAAGGCAGGGGGATGATTGAAGCTTTCTTT
CASSQGRGMIEAFF
>once|TRBJ2-7|NA|TRBV7-2
TGTGCCAGCAGCTTGTACAGGGAGGGCGAGCAGTACTTC
CASSLYREGEQYF
>NA|TRBJ1-1|NA|TRBV6-5
TGTGCCAGCAGTTATGAGGGGGCTGAAGCTTTCTTT
CASSYEGAEAFF
>few|TRBJ1-1|NA|TRBV11-3
TGTGCCAGCAGCGTGACCAGGGCCACTGAAGCTTTCTTT
CASSVTRATEAFF
>few|TRBJ2-7|TRBD2|TRBV7-9
TGTGCCAGCAGCTCCCCCGGGACTAGCGGCCCCGAGCAGTACTTC
CASSSPGTSGPEQYF
>NA|TRBJ2-6|NA|TRBV2
TGTGCCAGCGGGGCCCGCACCTCTGGGGCCAACGTCCTGACTTTC
CASGARTSGANVLTF
>NA|TRBJ1-1|NA|TRBV6-5
TGTGCCAGCACCCAACGGGGGAACACTGAAGCTTTCTTT
CASTQRGNTEAFF
>NA|TRBJ1-3|NA|TRBV7-9
TGTGCCAGCAGCCCAAGGACAGCCTCTGGAAACACCATATATTTT
CASSPRTASGNTIYF
>NA|TRBJ2-5|NA|TRBV10-1
TGCGCCAGCAGTGGGTTCAGGGAGACCCAGTACTTC
CASSGFRETQYF
>NA|TRBJ2-2|TRBD2|TRBV7-3
TGTGCCAGCAGCGTAAGGGCGGGAGGTGTGACCGGGGAGCTGTTTTTT
CASSVRAGGVTGELFF
>NA|TRBJ1-6|TRBD1|TRBV28
TGTGCCAGCGAAAATGATGGACAGGGGGCTTTT
CASENDGQGAF
>NA|TRBJ2-5|TRBD1|TRBV27
TGTGCCAGCAGTTTACGGGACAGTCAAGAGACCCAGTACTTC
CASSLRDSQETQYF
>few|TRBJ2-3|NA|TRBV5-4
TGTGCCAGCAGCTTGGTATGGGAGTGGGGCACAGATACGCAGTATTTT
CASSLVWEWGTDTQYF
>NA|TRBJ2-3|TRBD1|TRBV11-3
TGTGCCAGCAGCTTAGTTTCAGGACAGGGAGATACGCAGTATTTT
CASSLVSGQGDTQYF
>NA|TRBJ1-1|TRBD1|TRBV7-3
TGTGCCAGCAGCAGAGGGACAGGGGCTGAAGCTTTCTTT
CASSRGTGAEAFF
>few|TRBJ1-1|TRBD1|TRBV9
TGTGCCAGCAGCCTAGCGGGGACAGGGGGCAGTACTGAAGCTTTCTTT
CASSLAGTGGSTEAFF